Listed below are T cell receptor beta chains from one sample, sequenced in a study of T-cell memory formation after mild COVID-19. TCRdb re-analysed the 5' RACE reads in MiXCR, keeping a single row per CDR3 protein. The data contain roughly 400,000 distinct CDR3 sequences, about 16% of them singletons. The sequencing sample was made of PBMCs or a T cell subset sorted from them (not recorded which). These receptors came from a man in his late teens or twenties who had mild COVID-19 (a few samples of this study predate the infection). Cell type and time point are not known. The CDR3 runs from the conserved cysteine through the conserved F or W. A D gene is named only where the DNA matches it firmly. The size field is filled for only some rows; it gives once, few, many or a size class.

CDR3 | DNA | size | J | D | V
CASSLKGTGAVHTIYF | TGTGCCAGCAGCTTAAAGGGGACAGGGGCCGTTCACACCATATATTTT | - | TRBJ1-3 | TRBD1 | TRBV7-3
CASSQSAARETQYF | TGCGCCAGCAGCCAATCAGCCGCCCGAGAGACCCAGTACTTC | - | TRBJ2-5 | - | TRBV4-3
CASSRAGSYNEQFF | TGTGCCAGCAGCCGCGCGGGATCCTACAATGAGCAGTTCTTC | few | TRBJ2-1 | - | TRBV7-2
CSARQRNNEQFF | TGCAGTGCTAGACAGCGGAACAATGAGCAGTTCTTC | few | TRBJ2-1 | - | TRBV20-1
CAYRGVAETQYF | TGTGCCTACAGGGGGGTCGCAGAGACCCAGTACTTC | - | TRBJ2-5 | TRBD1 | TRBV2
CASSQTGETYEQYF | TGTGCCAGCAGCCAGACAGGGGAGACCTACGAGCAGTACTTC | many | TRBJ2-7 | TRBD1 | TRBV7-6
CSGIDSISYEQYF | TGCAGCGGTATAGACAGCATCTCCTACGAGCAGTACTTC | few | TRBJ2-7 | - | TRBV29-1
CASSFRESHEQFF | TGTGCCAGCAGCTTTCGGGAAAGCCATGAGCAGTTCTTC | - | TRBJ2-1 | - | TRBV13
CASSPGTGGWETQYF | TGTGCCAGCAGCCCAGGGACAGGGGGTTGGGAGACCCAGTACTTC | - | TRBJ2-5 | TRBD1 | TRBV7-3
CASRDNRDQETQYF | TGTGCCAGCAGGGATAACCGGGACCAAGAGACCCAGTACTTC | - | TRBJ2-5 | - | TRBV6-1
CASSLSGGEQPQHF | TGTGCCAGCAGTTTATCAGGGGGCGAACAGCCCCAGCATTTT | once | TRBJ1-5 | TRBD1 | TRBV27
CASSSWVYQETQYF | TGTGCCAGCAGCTCCTGGGTGTACCAAGAGACCCAGTACTTC | - | TRBJ2-5 | - | TRBV5-5
CASSRGTYELYF | TGTGCCAGCAGTCGGGGAACCTACGAGCTGTACTTC | - | TRBJ2-7 | - | TRBV6-2/TRBV6-3
CASSARGGRINEQFF | TGTGCCAGCAGCGCCCGGGGGGGCCGAATTAATGAGCAGTTCTTC | few | TRBJ2-1 | TRBD2 | TRBV9
CASSRTGGAGNTIYF | TGTGCCAGCAGTCGCACAGGGGGAGCTGGAAACACCATATATTTT | - | TRBJ1-3 | TRBD1 | TRBV12-3/TRBV12-4
CASRRSMNTEAFF | TGTGCCAGCCGACGGAGCATGAACACTGAAGCTTTCTTT | - | TRBJ1-1 | - | TRBV6-5
CASSQRDSKGTQYF | TGTGCCAGCAGCCAACGAGATAGCAAGGGTACGCAGTATTTT | - | TRBJ2-3 | - | TRBV3-1
CASSLDQLRGTQYF | TGTGCCAGCAGCTTGGACCAGCTGCGAGGGACCCAGTACTTC | few | TRBJ2-5 | - | TRBV7-2
CASSPSARGNYGYTF | TGTGCCAGCAGTCCTTCAGCCAGGGGCAACTATGGCTACACCTTC | few | TRBJ1-2 | - | TRBV12-3/TRBV12-4
CSAPGTATRTDTQYF | TGCAGTGCTCCCGGGACAGCGACCCGCACAGATACGCAGTATTTT | - | TRBJ2-3 | TRBD1 | TRBV20-1
CASSLGGGRWAEAFF | TGTGCCAGCAGCTTAGGAGGGGGCAGGTGGGCTGAAGCTTTCTTT | - | TRBJ1-1 | TRBD1 | TRBV7-2
CSATRRAWF | TGCAGTGCTACACGCAGGGCCTGGTTT | - | TRBJ2-3 | - | TRBV20-1
CASSLNSDTEAFF | TGTGCCAGCAGCTTAAATTCGGACACTGAAGCTTTCTTT | few | TRBJ1-1 | - | TRBV7-8
CASSSSWNTGKTQYF | TGTGCCAGCAGTTCGAGTTGGAATACTGGAAAGACCCAGTACTTC | few | TRBJ2-5 | - | TRBV27
CASSQGPTGQPQHF | TGTGCCAGCAGCCAAGGACCAACCGGGCAGCCCCAGCATTTT | few | TRBJ1-5 | - | TRBV4-2
CASSPRGAETQYF | TGTGCCAGCAGCCCTCGGGGTGCGGAGACCCAGTACTTC | few | TRBJ2-5 | - | TRBV7-2
CASSLTGRGEETQYF | TGTGCCAGCAGTTTAACGGGGAGGGGTGAAGAGACCCAGTACTTC | few | TRBJ2-5 | TRBD2 | TRBV27
CASEDSNTEAFF | TGCGCCAGTGAGGACAGCAACACTGAAGCTTTCTTT | - | TRBJ1-1 | - | TRBV5-1
CASSLNGGGASEKLFF | TGTGCCAGCAGCCTAAACGGGGGGGGCGCGAGTGAAAAACTGTTTTTT | many | TRBJ1-4 | - | TRBV7-2
CASSQEGLKRLLKDRASETQYF | TGTGCCAGCAGCCAAGAGGGGCTCAAGAGACTTCTGAAGGACAGGGCGAGCGAGACCCAGTACTTC | few | TRBJ2-5 | TRBD1 | TRBV14
CASSQRSGGEQFF | TGCGCCAGCAGCCAACGCTCCGGCGGTGAGCAGTTCTTC | few | TRBJ2-1 | - | TRBV4-1
CSARDLDNEQFF | TGCAGTGCTAGAGATCTGGACAATGAGCAGTTCTTC | few | TRBJ2-1 | - | TRBV20-1
CASSLYVVGGPPQETQYF | TGTGCCAGCAGCTTATACGTGGTCGGGGGACCCCCCCAAGAGACCCAGTACTTC | - | TRBJ2-5 | - | TRBV7-2
CSARDTGHIYNEQFF | TGCAGTGCTAGAGATACGGGACACATCTACAATGAGCAGTTCTTC | - | TRBJ2-1 | - | TRBV20-1
CAISAPGNEETQYF | TGTGCCATCAGTGCTCCGGGCAACGAGGAGACCCAGTACTTC | few | TRBJ2-5 | - | TRBV10-3
CAIQTGGNSPLHF | TGTGCCATCCAGACAGGGGGCAATTCACCCCTCCACTTT | few | TRBJ1-6 | TRBD1 | TRBV7-9
CASSEWPAGQPPQHF | TGTGCCAGCAGTGAATGGCCAGCAGGGCAGCCACCCCAGCATTTT | few | TRBJ1-5 | - | TRBV6-1
CATSKEGGQTKTQYF | TGTGCCACCAGCAAAGAGGGGGGTCAGACGAAGACCCAGTACTTC | - | TRBJ2-5 | - | TRBV15
CASSRSLSGAGTGELFF | TGCGCCAGCAGCCGCTCTCTAAGCGGGGCAGGGACCGGGGAGCTGTTTTTT | many | TRBJ2-2 | TRBD2 | TRBV5-1
CASSMMGLASSTDTQYF | TGTGCCAGCAGTATGATGGGACTAGCGTCCAGCACAGATACGCAGTATTTT | - | TRBJ2-3 | TRBD2 | TRBV27
CASRTRETQYF | TGTGCCAGCCGTACTCGGGAGACCCAGTACTTC | few | TRBJ2-5 | - | TRBV7-9
CASSTGGWAFF | TGTGCCAGCAGCACAGGGGGCTGGGCTTTCTTT | - | TRBJ1-1 | TRBD1 | TRBV12-3/TRBV12-4
CASSQDRADTGELFF | TGTGCCAGCAGCCAGGACAGGGCGGACACCGGGGAGCTGTTTTTT | few | TRBJ2-2 | TRBD1 | TRBV7-9
CASSQDPASRREQFF | TGCGCCAGCAGCCAAGATCCGGCTAGCCGGAGGGAGCAGTTCTTC | - | TRBJ2-1 | - | TRBV4-3
CASSNGRQGETQYF | TGCGCCAGCAGCAATGGGAGGCAGGGAGAGACCCAGTACTTC | - | TRBJ2-5 | - | TRBV5-1
CASSLRVAPTDTQYF | TGTGCCAGCAGCTTAAGGGTGGCCCCAACAGATACGCAGTATTTT | few | TRBJ2-3 | - | TRBV7-2
CASSRLAGSASTDTQYF | TGTGCCAGCTCACGGCTAGCGGGGAGCGCTAGCACAGATACGCAGTATTTT | few | TRBJ2-3 | TRBD2 | TRBV18
CASSENGWGGSPLHF | TGTGCCAGCAGTGAAAACGGATGGGGAGGATCACCCCTCCACTTT | many | TRBJ1-6 | - | TRBV6-1
CAWRLRRGPTSSYNEQFF | TGTGCCTGGAGGTTGAGGCGGGGGCCGACTAGCTCCTACAATGAGCAGTTCTTC | many | TRBJ2-1 | - | TRBV30
CASSEGGSHREQYF | TGCGCCAGCAGTGAGGGAGGGTCTCACAGAGAGCAGTACTTC | - | TRBJ2-7 | - | TRBV10-2
CASSLGLVGEQFF | TGTGCCAGCAGCCTCGGACTAGTGGGTGAGCAGTTCTTC | many | TRBJ2-1 | TRBD2 | TRBV11-2
CSAPAQGNEKLFF | TGCAGTGCTCCTGCCCAGGGGAATGAAAAACTGTTTTTT | - | TRBJ1-4 | - | TRBV20-1
CASSFLPAGGYTF | TGTGCCAGCAGTTTCCTTCCGGCGGGAGGCTACACCTTC | few | TRBJ1-2 | - | TRBV28
CASSLETGDNSPLHF | TGTGCCAGCAGCTTAGAGACAGGGGATAATTCACCCCTCCACTTT | - | TRBJ1-6 | TRBD1 | TRBV7-2